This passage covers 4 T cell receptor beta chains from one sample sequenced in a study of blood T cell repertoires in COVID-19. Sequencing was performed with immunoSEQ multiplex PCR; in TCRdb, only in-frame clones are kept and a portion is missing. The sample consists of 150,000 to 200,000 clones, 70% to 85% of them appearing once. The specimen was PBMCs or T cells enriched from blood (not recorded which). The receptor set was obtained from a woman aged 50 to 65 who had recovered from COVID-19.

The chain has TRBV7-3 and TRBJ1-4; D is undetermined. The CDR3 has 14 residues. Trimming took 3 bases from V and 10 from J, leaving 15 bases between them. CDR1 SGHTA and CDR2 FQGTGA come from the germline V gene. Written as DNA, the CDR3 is TGTGCCAGCAGCTTTTCTCGCGGCTTGGGAAAACTGTTTTTT. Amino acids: CASSFSRGLGKLFF.

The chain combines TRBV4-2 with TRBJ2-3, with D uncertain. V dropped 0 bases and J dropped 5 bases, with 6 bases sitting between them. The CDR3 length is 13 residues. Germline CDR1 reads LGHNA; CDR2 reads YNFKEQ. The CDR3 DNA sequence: TGTGCCAGCAGCCAAGATCGGAGAGATACGCAGTATTTT. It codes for CASSQDRRDTQYF.

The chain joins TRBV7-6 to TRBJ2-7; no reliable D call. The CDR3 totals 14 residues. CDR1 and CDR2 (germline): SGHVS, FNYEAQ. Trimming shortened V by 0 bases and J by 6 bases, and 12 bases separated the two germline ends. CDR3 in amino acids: CASSLAVYPTEQYF. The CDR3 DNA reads TGTGCCAGCAGCTTAGCGGTCTACCCTACCGAGCAGTACTTC. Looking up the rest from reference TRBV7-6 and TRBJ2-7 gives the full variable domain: GAGVSQSPRYKVTKRGQDVALRCDPISGHVSLYWYRQALGQGPEFLTYFNYEAQQDKSGLPNDRFSAERPEGSISTLTIQRTEQRDSAMYRCASSLAVYPTEQYFGPGTRLTVT.

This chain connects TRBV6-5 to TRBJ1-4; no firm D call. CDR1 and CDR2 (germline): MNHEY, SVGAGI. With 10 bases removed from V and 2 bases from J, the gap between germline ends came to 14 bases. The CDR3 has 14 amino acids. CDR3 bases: TGTGCCACCCAAGAAGCGGGGACTAATGAAAAACTGTTTTTT. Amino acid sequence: CATQEAGTNEKLFF.